The subject of this entry is one TCR beta chain. Sequencing was performed with immunoSEQ multiplex PCR; in TCRdb, only in-frame clones are kept and a portion is missing. Of roughly 300,000 clones in the sample, about 87% were seen once. This specimen belongs to a study of Ad26.COV2.S vaccination and SARS-CoV-2 variants. Indicated treatment: approximately 18 received Ad26.COV2.S at low or high dose, single or two shots; 5 received placebo; per-sample allocation not given. Samples analyzed were those drawn on day 63 after the first vaccine or placebo injection. V lost 0 bases, J lost 4 bases, and 6 bases stayed unmatched. The CDR3 spans 16 residues. The germline V gene has CDR1 MNHEY and CDR2 SVGAGI.

The V call is TRBV6-5, the J call TRBJ1-2, with TRBD1 matching 9 bases. Sequenced material: peripheral blood, taken in a trial of Ad26.COV2.S vaccine versus placebo. This TCR came from a person aged 18-60 years who received the Ad26.COV2.S COVID-19 vaccine or a placebo. The CDR3 loop is CASSYSEPGQGYGYTF. DNA of the CDR3: TGTGCCAGCAGTTACTCGGAGCCGGGACAGGGCTATGGCTACACCTTC.